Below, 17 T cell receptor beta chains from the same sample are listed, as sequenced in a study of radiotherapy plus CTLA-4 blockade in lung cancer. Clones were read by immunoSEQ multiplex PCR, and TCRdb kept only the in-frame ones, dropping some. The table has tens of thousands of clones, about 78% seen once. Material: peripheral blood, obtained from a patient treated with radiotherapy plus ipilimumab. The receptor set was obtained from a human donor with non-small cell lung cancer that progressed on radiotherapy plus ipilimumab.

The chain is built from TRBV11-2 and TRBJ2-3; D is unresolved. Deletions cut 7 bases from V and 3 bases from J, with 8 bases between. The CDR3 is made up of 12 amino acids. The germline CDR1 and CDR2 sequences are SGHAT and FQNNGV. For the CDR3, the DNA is TGTGCCAGCACCTTTGGGACAGATACGCAGTATTTT. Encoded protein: CASTFGTDTQYF.

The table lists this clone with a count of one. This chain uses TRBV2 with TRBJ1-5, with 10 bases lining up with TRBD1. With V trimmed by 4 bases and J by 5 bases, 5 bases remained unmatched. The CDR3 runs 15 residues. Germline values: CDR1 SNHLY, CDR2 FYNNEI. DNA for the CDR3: TGTGCCAGCAGTGTCGAGACAGGGGGCGATCAGCCCCAGCATTTT. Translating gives CASSVETGGDQPQHF.

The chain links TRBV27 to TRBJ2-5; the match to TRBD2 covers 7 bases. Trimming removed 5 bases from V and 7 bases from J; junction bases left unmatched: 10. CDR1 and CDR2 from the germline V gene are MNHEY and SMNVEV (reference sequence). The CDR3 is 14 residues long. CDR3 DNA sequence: TGTGCCAGCAGTCCCATGGGTTGGGGGGGGACCCAGTACTTC. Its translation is CASSPMGWGGTQYF.

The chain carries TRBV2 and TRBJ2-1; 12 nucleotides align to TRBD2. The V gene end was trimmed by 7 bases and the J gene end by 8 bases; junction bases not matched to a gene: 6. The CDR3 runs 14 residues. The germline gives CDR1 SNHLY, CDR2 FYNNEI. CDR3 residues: CASTRLAGADEQFF. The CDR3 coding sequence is TGTGCCAGCACCCGACTAGCGGGAGCGGATGAGCAGTTCTTC.

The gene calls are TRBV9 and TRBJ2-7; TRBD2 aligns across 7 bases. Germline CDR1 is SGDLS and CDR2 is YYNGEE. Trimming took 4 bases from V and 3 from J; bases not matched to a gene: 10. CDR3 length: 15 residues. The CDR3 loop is CASSPRDYQNYEQYF. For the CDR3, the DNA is TGTGCCAGCAGCCCCCGGGACTACCAAAACTACGAGCAGTACTTC. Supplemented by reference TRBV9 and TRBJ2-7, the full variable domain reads DSGVTQTPKHLITATGQRVTLRCSPRSGDLSVYWYQQSLDQGLQFLIQYYNGEERAKGNILERFSAQQFPDLHSELNLSSLELGDSALYFCASSPRDYQNYEQYFGPGTRLTVT.

In nucleotides, the CDR3 is TGCGCCAGCAGCCAAGATGTGACAGGCCCTGAAGCTTTCTTT. Amino acid sequence: CASSQDVTGPEAFF. The chain carries TRBV4-1 and TRBJ1-1, with a possible D match to TRBD1 (6 bases). V was trimmed by 0 bases and J by 6 bases, leaving 11 bases between them. The CDR3 has 14 amino acids. Germline assignment: CDR1 MGHRA and CDR2 YSYEKL.

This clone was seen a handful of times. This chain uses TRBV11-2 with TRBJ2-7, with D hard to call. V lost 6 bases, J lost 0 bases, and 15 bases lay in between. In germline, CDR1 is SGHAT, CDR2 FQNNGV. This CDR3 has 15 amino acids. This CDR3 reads CASSTGPLSSYEQYF. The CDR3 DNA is TGTGCCAGCAGTACCGGGCCTCTTAGCTCCTACGAGCAGTACTTC. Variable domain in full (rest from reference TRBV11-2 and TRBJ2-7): EAGVAQSPRYKIIEKRQSVAFWCNPISGHATLYWYQQILGQGPKLLIQFQNNGVVDDSQLPKDRFSAERLKGVDSTLKIQPAKLEDSAVYLCASSTGPLSSYEQYFGPGTRLTVT.

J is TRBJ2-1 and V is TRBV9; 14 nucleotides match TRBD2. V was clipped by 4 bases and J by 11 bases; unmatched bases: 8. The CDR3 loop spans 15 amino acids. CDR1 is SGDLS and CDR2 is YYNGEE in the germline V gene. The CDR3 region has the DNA TGTGCCAGCAGCCTAGGAGGGACTAGCGGGAGTAAGCAGTTCTTC. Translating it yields CASSLGGTSGSKQFF.

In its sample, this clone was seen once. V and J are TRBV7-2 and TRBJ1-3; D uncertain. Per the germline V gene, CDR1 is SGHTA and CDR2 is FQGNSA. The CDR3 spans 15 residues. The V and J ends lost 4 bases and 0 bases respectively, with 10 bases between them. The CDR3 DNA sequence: TGTGCCAGCAGCTGGACCGCGGACTCTGGAAACACCATATATTTT. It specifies CASSWTADSGNTIYF. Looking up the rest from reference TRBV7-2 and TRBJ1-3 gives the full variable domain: GAGVSQSPSNKVTEKGKDVELRCDPISGHTALYWYRQSLGQGLEFLIYFQGNSAPDKSGLPSDRFSAERTGGSVSTLTIQRTQQEDSAVYLCASSWTADSGNTIYFGEGSWLTVV.

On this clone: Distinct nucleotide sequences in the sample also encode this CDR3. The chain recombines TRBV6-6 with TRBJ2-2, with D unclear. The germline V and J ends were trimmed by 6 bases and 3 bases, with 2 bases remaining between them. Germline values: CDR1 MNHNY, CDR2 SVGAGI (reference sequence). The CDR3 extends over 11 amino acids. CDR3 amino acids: CASRYTGELFF. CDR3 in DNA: TGTGCCAGCAGATACACCGGGGAGCTGTTTTTT.

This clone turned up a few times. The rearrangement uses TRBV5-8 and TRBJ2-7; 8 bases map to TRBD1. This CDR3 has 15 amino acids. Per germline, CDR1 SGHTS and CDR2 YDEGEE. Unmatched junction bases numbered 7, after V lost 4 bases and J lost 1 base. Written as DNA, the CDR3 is TGTGCCAGCAGCCCCTGGGACAGGCGTTCCTACGAGCAGTACTTC. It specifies CASSPWDRRSYEQYF.

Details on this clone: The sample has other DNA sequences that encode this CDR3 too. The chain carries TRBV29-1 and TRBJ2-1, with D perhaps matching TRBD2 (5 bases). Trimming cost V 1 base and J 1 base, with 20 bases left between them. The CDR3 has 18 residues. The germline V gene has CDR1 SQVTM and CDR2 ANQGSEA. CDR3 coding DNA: TGCAGCGTTGAAGGGTTGTACGCGGCGGGCGCTTCCTACAATGAGCAGTTCTTC. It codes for CSVEGLYAAGASYNEQFF.

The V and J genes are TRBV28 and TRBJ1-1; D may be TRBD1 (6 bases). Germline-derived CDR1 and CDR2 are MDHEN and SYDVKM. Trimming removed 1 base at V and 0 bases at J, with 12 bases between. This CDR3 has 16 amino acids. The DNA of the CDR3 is TGTGCCAGCAGTTTATTAGGTCACAGGGTGAACACTGAAGCTTTCTTT. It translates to CASSLLGHRVNTEAFF.

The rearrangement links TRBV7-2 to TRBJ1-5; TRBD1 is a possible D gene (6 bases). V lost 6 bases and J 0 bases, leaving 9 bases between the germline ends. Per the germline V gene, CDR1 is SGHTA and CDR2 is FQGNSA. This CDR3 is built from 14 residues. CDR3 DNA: TGTGCCAGCAGTACAGGGATTAGCAATCAGCCCCAGCATTTT. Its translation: CASSTGISNQPQHF.

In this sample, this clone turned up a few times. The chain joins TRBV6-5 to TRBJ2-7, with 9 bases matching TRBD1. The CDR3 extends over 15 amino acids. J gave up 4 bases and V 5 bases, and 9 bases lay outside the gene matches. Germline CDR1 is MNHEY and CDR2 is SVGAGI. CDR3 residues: CASSAGQGISYEQYF. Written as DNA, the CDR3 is TGTGCCAGCAGTGCGGGACAGGGCATCTCGTACGAGCAGTACTTC.

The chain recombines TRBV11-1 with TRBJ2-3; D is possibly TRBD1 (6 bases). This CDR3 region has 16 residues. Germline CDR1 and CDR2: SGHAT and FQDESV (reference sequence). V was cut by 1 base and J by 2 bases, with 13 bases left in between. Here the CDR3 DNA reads TGTGCCAGCAGCTTAGTTGGGGGCTATCTCACAGATACGCAGTATTTT. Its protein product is CASSLVGGYLTDTQYF.

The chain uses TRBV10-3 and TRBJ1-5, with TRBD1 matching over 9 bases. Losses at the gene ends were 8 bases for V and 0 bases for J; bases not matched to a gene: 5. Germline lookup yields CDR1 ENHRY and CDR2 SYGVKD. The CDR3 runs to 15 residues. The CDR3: CAIADRGNSNQPQHF. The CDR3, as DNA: TGTGCCATCGCGGACAGGGGAAATAGCAATCAGCCCCAGCATTTT.